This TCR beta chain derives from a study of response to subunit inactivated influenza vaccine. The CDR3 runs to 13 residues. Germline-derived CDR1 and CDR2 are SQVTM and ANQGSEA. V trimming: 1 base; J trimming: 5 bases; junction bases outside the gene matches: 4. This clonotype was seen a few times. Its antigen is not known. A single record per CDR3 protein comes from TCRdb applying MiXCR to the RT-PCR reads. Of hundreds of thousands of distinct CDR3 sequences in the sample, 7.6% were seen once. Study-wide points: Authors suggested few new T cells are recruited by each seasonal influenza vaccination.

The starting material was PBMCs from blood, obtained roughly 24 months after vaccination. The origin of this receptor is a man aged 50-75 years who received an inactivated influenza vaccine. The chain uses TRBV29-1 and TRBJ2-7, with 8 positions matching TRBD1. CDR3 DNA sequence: TGCAGCGTTGAAGGGGCAGGGGGCAACGAGCAGTACTTC. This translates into CSVEGAGGNEQYF.